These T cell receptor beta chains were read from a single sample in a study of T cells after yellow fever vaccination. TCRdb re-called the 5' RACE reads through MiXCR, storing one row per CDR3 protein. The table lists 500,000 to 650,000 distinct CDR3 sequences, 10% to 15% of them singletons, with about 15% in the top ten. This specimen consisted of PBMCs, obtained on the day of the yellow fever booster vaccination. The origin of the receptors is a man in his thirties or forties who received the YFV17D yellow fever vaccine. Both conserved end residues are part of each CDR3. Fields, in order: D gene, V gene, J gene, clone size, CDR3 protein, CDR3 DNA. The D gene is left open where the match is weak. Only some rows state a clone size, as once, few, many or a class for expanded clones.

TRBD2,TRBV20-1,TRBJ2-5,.,CSAPSGGVARGETQYF,TGCAGCGCTCCTAGCGGGGGTGTCGCGCGCGGAGAGACCCAGTACTTC
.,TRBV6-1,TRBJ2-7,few,CASSRPGAKAYEQYF,TGTGCCAGCAGCCGCCCGGGGGCAAAGGCGTACGAGCAGTACTTC
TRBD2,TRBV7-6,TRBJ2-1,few,CASSPYQTGTSYNEQFF,TGTGCCAGCAGCCCCTACCAGACCGGGACTAGCTACAATGAGCAGTTCTTC
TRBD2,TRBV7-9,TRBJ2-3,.,CASSLLQGSGRSDTQYF,TGTGCCAGCAGCTTGCTACAGGGAAGCGGGAGATCAGATACGCAGTATTTT
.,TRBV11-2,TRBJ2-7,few,CASRLGGLGEQYF,TGTGCCAGTCGATTAGGGGGTTTGGGGGAGCAGTACTTC
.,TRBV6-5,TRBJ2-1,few,CASSYRPYNEQFF,TGTGCCAGCAGTTACCGACCTTACAATGAGCAGTTCTTC
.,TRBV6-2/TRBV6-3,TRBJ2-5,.,CASTGVGGETQYF,TGTGCCAGTACAGGGGTGGGAGGAGAGACCCAGTACTTC
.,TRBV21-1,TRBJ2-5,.,CASSKERALAGKETQYF,TGTGCCAGCAGCAAAGAAAGGGCGCTAGCGGGAAAAGAGACCCAGTACTTC
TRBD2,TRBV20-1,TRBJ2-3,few,CSAHRGLAGGTDTQYF,TGCAGTGCCCACAGGGGGCTAGCGGGAGGAACAGATACGCAGTATTTT
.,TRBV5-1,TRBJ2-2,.,CASSFDHPGVPNTGELFF,TGCGCCAGCAGCTTTGACCATCCGGGGGTCCCGAACACCGGGGAGCTGTTTTTT
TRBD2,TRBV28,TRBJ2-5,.,CASSGPGTSGRYGETQYF,TGTGCCAGCAGTGGGCCCGGGACTAGCGGGAGGTATGGAGAGACCCAGTACTTC
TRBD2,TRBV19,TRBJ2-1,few,CASSIGTSGTPFF,TGTGCCAGTAGTATCGGGACTAGCGGGACCCCATTCTTC
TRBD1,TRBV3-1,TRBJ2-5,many,CASSHGLQGVETQHF,TGTGCCAGCAGCCATGGCCTACAGGGGGTCGAGACCCAGCACTTC
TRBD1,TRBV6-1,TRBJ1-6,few,CASSRPGTAPGNSPLHF,TGTGCCAGCAGCCGCCCCGGGACAGCTCCTGGGAATTCACCCCTCCACTTT
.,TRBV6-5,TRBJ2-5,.,CASTTRGGGLETQYF,TGCGCCAGCACCACTCGAGGAGGGGGCTTAGAGACCCAGTACTTC
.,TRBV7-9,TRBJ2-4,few,CASSTRGREVENIQYF,TGTGCCAGCAGCACTAGGGGGCGGGAGGTCGAGAACATTCAGTACTTC
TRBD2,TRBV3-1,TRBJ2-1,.,CASSQGQREWGTDEQFF,TGTGCCAGCAGCCAAGGTCAGCGGGAGTGGGGTACGGATGAGCAGTTCTTC
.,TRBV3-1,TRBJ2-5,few,CASSQEGATQETQYF,TGTGCCAGCAGCCAAGAAGGGGCTACTCAAGAGACCCAGTACTTC
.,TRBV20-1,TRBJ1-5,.,CSARDLRGNQPQHF,TGCAGTGCTAGAGATCTCAGGGGCAATCAGCCCCAGCATTTT
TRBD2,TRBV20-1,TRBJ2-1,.,CSASIGTSGYNEQFF,TGCAGTGCTAGCATAGGGACTAGCGGTTACAATGAGCAGTTCTTC
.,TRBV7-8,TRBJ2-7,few,CASSTHWGEQYF,TGTGCCAGCAGCACTCACTGGGGCGAGCAGTACTTC
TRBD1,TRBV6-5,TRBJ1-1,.,CASSLGRGRGATEAFF,TGTGCCAGCAGTTTGGGGAGGGGGCGAGGGGCCACTGAAGCTTTCTTT
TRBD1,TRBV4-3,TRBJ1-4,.,CASSQGRPGTGNEKLFF,TGCGCCAGCAGCCAAGGAAGGCCCGGGACAGGGAATGAAAAACTGTTTTTT
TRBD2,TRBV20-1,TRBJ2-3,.,CSAFQGGGTDTQYF,TGCAGTGCTTTCCAGGGAGGGGGCACAGATACGCAGTATTTT
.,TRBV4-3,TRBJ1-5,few,CASSQLLGSNQPQHF,TGCGCCAGCAGCCAACTCTTGGGGAGCAATCAGCCCCAGCATTTT
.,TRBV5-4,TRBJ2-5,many,CASSLRFTEYQETQYF,TGTGCCAGCAGCTTGAGATTCACAGAGTACCAAGAGACCCAGTACTTC
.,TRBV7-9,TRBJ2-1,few,CASSELQGAPYNEQFF,TGTGCCAGCAGCGAGCTTCAGGGAGCGCCTTACAATGAGCAGTTCTTC
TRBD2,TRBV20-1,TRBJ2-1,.,CSARAQAGRWNEQFF,TGCAGTGCTAGGGCCCAAGCGGGACGTTGGAATGAGCAGTTCTTC
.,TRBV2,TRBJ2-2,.,CASLYTGELFF,TGTGCCAGCCTATACACCGGGGAGCTGTTTTTT
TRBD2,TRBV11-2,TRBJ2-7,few,CASSWAGGSYEQYF,TGTGCCAGCAGCTGGGCGGGAGGTTCCTACGAGCAGTACTTC
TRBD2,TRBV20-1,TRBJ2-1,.,CSARAPGTSGDRQFF,TGCAGTGCTAGAGCCCCCGGGACTAGCGGGGATAGGCAGTTCTTC
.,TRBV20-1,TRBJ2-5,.,CSARDGSGGETQYF,TGCAGTGCTAGGGACGGGTCGGGCGGAGAGACCCAGTACTTC
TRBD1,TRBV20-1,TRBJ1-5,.,CSAHDRANQPQHF,TGCAGTGCTCACGACAGGGCCAATCAGCCCCAGCATTTT
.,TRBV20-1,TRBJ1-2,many,CSANTGTTYGYTF,TGCAGTGCGAATACAGGAACCACTTATGGCTACACCTTC
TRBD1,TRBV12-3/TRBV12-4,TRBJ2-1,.,CASSLGTGLGNEQFF,TGTGCCAGCAGTTTAGGGACAGGCTTGGGCAATGAGCAGTTCTTC
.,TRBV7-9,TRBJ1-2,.,CASTYGIGSPRDYGYTF,TGTGCCAGCACCTACGGTATTGGTTCCCCTCGGGATTATGGCTACACCTTC
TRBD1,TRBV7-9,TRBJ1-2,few,CASSLPTGNGYTF,TGTGCCAGCAGCTTACCGACAGGGAATGGCTACACCTTC
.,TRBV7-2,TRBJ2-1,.,CASTLPGRHNEQFF,TGTGCCAGCACCCTGCCGGGACGCCACAATGAGCAGTTCTTC
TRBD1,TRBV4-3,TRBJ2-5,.,CASSQGTGLGDLETQYF,TGCGCCAGCAGCCAAGGGACAGGGCTTGGGGATTTAGAGACCCAGTACTTC
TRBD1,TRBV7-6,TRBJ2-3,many,CASSPWGQGTDTQYF,TGTGCCAGCAGCCCCTGGGGACAGGGCACAGATACGCAGTATTTT
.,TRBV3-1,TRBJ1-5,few,CASSQDRMQPQHF,TGTGCCAGCAGCCAAGATCGAATGCAGCCCCAGCATTTT
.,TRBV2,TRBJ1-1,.,CASSEVGFAYTEAFF,TGTGCCAGCAGTGAAGTTGGGTTTGCCTACACTGAAGCTTTCTTT
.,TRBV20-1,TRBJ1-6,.,CCARELRQAAGSPLHF,TGCTGTGCTAGAGAACTAAGACAGGCGGCGGGTTCACCCCTCCACTTT
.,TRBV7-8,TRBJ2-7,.,CASSRRRASPYEQYF,TGTGCCAGCAGTCGTCGGAGGGCCTCCCCCTACGAGCAGTACTTC
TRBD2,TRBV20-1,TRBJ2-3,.,CCASGLAGGRTDTQYF,TGCTGTGCTAGCGGACTAGCGGGAGGCCGCACAGATACGCAGTATTTT
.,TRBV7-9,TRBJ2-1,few,CASSFIDEQFF,TGTGCCAGCAGCTTCATCGATGAGCAGTTCTTC
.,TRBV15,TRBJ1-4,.,CATNRGGAHEKLFF,TGTGCCACCAACCGAGGGGGGGCGCATGAAAAACTGTTTTTT
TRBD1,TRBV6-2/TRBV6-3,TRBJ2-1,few,CASHRDRVMDEQFF,TGTGCCAGCCACCGGGACAGGGTTATGGATGAGCAGTTCTTC
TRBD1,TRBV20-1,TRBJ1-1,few,CSARKTGAVTEAFF,TGCAGTGCTAGGAAGACAGGGGCGGTAACTGAAGCTTTCTTT
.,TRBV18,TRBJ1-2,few,CASSPPGTDGLGYTF,TGTGCCAGCTCACCCCCCGGGACGGACGGCCTGGGCTACACCTTC
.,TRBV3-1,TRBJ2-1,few,CASIGYNEQFF,TGTGCCAGCATCGGGTACAATGAGCAGTTCTTC
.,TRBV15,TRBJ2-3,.,CATSRRTGSTDTQYF,TGTGCCACCAGCAGGAGGACGGGGAGCACAGATACGCAGTATTTT
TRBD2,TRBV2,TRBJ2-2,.,CASSGVGGRAPNTGELFF,TGTGCCAGCAGTGGGGTTGGCGGGAGGGCGCCGAACACCGGGGAGCTGTTTTTT
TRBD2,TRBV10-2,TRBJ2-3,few,CASSGTGGGLADLSTDTQYF,TGCGCCAGCAGTGGTACCGGAGGGGGACTAGCGGACCTTAGCACAGATACGCAGTATTTT
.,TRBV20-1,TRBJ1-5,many,CSATEADTSNQPQHF,TGCAGTGCTACGGAGGCAGATACTAGCAATCAGCCCCAGCATTTT
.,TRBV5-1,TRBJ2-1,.,CASSAPRQLNPGNEQFF,TGCGCCAGCAGCGCCCCGCGACAGCTTAACCCGGGCAATGAGCAGTTCTTC
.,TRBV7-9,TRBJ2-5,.,CASSWERETQYF,TGTGCCAGCAGCTGGGAGCGGGAGACCCAGTACTTC
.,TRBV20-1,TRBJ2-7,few,CSARDQKGVSYEQYF,TGCAGTGCTAGAGATCAGAAGGGAGTCTCCTACGAGCAGTACTTC
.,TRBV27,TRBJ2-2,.,CASGPRNTGELFF,TGTGCCAGCGGTCCGCGGAACACCGGGGAGCTGTTTTTT
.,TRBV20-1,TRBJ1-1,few,CSASEVQNEISAFF,TGCAGTGCTAGTGAGGTGCAAAACGAGATCTCAGCTTTCTTT